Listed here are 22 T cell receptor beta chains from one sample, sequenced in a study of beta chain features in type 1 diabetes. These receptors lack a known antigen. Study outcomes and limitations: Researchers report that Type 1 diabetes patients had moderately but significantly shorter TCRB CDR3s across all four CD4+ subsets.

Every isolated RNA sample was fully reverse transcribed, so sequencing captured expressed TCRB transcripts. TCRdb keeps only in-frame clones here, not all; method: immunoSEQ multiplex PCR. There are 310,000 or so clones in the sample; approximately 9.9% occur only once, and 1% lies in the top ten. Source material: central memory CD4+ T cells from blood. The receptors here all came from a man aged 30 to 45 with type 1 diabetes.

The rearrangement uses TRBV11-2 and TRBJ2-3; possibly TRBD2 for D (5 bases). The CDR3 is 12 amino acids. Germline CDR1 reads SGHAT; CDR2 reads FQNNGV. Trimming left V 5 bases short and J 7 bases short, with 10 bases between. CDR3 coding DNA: TGTGCCAGCAGCGTGGACTGGAATACGCAGTATTTT. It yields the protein CASSVDWNTQYF. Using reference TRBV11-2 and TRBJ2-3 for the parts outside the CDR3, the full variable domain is EAGVAQSPRYKIIEKRQSVAFWCNPISGHATLYWYQQILGQGPKLLIQFQNNGVVDDSQLPKDRFSAERLKGVDSTLKIQPAKLEDSAVYLCASSVDWNTQYFGPGTRLTVL.

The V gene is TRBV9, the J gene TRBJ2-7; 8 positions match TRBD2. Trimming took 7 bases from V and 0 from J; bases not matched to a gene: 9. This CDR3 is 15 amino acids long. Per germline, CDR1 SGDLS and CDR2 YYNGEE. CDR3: CASSRVAGSSYEQYF. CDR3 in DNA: TGTGCCAGCTCCCGCGTAGCGGGGAGCTCCTACGAGCAGTACTTC.

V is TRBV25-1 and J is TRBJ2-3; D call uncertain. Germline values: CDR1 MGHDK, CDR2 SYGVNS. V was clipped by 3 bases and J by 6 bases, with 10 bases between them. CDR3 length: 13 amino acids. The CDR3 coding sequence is TGTGCCAGCAGTGACAGGTTGGCGGATACGCAGTATTTT. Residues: CASSDRLADTQYF.

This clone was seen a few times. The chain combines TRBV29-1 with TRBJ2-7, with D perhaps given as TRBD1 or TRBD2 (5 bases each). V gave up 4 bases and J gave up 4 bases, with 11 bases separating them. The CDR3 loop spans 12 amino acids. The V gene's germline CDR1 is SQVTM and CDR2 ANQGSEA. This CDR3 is CSVGDAGYEQYF. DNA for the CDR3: TGCAGCGTTGGGGACGCAGGGTACGAGCAGTACTTC.

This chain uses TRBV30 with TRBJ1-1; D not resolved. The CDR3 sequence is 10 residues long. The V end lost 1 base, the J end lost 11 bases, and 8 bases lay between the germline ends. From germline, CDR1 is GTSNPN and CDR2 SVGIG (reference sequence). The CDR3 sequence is CAWSAKEAFF. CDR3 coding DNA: TGTGCCTGGAGTGCGAAGGAGGCTTTCTTT.

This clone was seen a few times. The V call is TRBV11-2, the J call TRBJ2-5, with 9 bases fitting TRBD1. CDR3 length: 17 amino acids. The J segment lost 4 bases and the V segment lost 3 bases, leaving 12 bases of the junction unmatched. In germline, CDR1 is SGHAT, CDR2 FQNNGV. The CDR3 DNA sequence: TGTGCCAGCAGCTTCGTCCTGCAAACAGGGGGCGTAGAGACCCAGTACTTC. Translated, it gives CASSFVLQTGGVETQYF.

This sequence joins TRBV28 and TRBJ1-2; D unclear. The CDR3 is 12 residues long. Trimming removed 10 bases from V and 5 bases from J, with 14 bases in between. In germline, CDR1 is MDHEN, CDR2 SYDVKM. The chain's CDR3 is CATGGEDYGYTF. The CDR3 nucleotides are TGTGCCACCGGAGGAGAGGATTATGGCTACACCTTC.

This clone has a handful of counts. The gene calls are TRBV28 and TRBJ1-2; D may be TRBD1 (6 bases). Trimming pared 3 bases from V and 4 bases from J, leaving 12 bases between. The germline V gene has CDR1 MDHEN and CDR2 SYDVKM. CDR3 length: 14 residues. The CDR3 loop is CASSFPDSGYGYTF. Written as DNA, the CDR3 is TGTGCCAGCAGTTTCCCGGACAGCGGCTATGGCTACACCTTC.

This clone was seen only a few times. As DNA, the CDR3 is TGTGCCAGCTCACCACCGGGGAGCCCCGATCGCTCGCCCCAGCATTTT. Its protein product is CASSPPGSPDRSPQHF. The genes are TRBV18 and TRBJ1-5; D remains ambiguous. V lost 0 bases to trimming and J lost 9 bases, with 18 bases between them. In germline, CDR1 is KGHSH, CDR2 LQKENI. CDR3 length equals 16 residues.

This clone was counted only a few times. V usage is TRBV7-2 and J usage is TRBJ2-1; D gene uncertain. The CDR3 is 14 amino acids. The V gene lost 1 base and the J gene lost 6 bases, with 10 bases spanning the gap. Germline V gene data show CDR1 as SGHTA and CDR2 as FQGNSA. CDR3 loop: CASSLVTGSNEQFF. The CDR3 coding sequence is TGTGCCAGCAGCTTAGTAACCGGCAGCAATGAGCAGTTCTTC. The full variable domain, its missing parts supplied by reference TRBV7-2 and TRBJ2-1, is GAGVSQSPSNKVTEKGKDVELRCDPISGHTALYWYRQSLGQGLEFLIYFQGNSAPDKSGLPSDRFSAERTGGSVSTLTIQRTQQEDSAVYLCASSLVTGSNEQFFGPGTRLTVL.

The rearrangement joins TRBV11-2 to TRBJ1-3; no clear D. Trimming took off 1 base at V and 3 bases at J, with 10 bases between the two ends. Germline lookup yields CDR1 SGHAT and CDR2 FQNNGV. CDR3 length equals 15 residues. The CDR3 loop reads CASSLGSGYGNTIYF. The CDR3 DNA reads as TGTGCCAGCAGCTTAGGATCTGGGTATGGAAACACCATATATTTT.

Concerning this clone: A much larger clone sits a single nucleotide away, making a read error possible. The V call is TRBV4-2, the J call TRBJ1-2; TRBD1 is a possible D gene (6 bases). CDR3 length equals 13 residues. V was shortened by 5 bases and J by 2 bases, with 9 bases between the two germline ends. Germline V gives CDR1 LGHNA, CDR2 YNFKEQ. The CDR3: CASSYGQNYGYTF. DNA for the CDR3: TGTGCCAGCAGCTATGGACAGAACTATGGCTACACCTTC.

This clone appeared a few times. CDR3 nucleotides: TGTGCCAGCAGCTTAGCGACAGGCTCCTACAATGAGCAGTTCTTC. Protein: CASSLATGSYNEQFF. The genes are TRBV5-5 and TRBJ2-1; possible D gene TRBD1, 6 bases. Germline loops: CDR1 SGHKS, CDR2 YYEKEE (reference sequence). V lost 2 bases, J lost 0 bases, and 9 bases lay in between. CDR3 size: 15 residues.

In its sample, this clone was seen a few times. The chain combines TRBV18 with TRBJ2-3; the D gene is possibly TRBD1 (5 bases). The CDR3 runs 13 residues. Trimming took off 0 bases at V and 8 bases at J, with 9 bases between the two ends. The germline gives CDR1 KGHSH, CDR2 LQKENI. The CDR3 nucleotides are TGTGCCAGCTCACCACCTCAGGGCAGTACGCAGTATTTT. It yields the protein CASSPPQGSTQYF.

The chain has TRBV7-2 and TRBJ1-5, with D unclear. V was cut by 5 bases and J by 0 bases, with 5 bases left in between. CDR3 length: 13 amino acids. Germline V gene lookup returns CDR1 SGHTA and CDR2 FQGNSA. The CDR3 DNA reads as TGTGCCAGCAGCCGTGCTAGCAATCAGCCCCAGCATTTT. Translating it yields CASSRASNQPQHF.

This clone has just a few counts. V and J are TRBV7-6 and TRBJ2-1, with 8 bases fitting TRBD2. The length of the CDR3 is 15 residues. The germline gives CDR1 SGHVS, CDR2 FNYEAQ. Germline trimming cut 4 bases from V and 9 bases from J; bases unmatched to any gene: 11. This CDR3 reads CASSSSSGPIGEQFF. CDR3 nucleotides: TGTGCCAGCAGCTCTTCTAGCGGGCCGATTGGTGAGCAGTTCTTC.

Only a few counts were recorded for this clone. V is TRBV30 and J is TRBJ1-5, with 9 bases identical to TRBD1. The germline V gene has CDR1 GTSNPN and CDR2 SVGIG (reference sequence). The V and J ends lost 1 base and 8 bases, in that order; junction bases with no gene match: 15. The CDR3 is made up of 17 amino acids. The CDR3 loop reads CAWSATGTGTDGEPQHF. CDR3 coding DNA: TGTGCCTGGAGTGCCACCGGGACAGGGACCGATGGAGAGCCCCAGCATTTT.

In DNA form, the CDR3 reads TGTGCCAGCAGCCCCACAGGAGGCACTGAAGCTTTCTTT. This encodes CASSPTGGTEAFF. The chain employs TRBV14 and TRBJ1-1; a weak D match, TRBD1 (5 bases). CDR1 and CDR2 (germline): SGHDN, FVKESK. V was pared by 4 bases and J by 4 bases, with 10 bases between. The CDR3 has 13 residues.

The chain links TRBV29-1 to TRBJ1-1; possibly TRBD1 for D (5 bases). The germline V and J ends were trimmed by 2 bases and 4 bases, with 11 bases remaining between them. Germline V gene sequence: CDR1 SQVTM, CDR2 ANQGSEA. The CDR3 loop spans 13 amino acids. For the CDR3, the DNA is TGCAGCGTTGAAAGGGGAACAGGCACTGAAGCTTTCTTT. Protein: CSVERGTGTEAFF.

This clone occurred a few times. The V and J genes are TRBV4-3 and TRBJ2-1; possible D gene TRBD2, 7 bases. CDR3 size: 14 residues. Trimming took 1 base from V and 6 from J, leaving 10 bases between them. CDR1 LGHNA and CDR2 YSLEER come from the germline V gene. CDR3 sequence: CASSQGGGLNEQFF. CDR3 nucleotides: TGCGCCAGCAGCCAAGGGGGGGGGCTCAATGAGCAGTTCTTC.

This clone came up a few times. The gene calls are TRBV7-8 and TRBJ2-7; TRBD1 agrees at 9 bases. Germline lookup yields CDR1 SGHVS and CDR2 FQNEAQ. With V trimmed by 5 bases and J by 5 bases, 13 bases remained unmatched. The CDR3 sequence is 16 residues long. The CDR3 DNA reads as TGTGCCAGCAGCCCTAGGCCCGGGACAGGGAAGAACGAGCAGTACTTC. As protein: CASSPRPGTGKNEQYF. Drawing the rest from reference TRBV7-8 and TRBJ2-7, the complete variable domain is GAGVSQSPRYKVAKRGQDVALRCDPISGHVSLFWYQQALGQGPEFLTYFQNEAQLDKSGLPSDRFFAERPEGSVSTLKIQRTQQEDSAVYLCASSPRPGTGKNEQYFGPGTRLTVT.

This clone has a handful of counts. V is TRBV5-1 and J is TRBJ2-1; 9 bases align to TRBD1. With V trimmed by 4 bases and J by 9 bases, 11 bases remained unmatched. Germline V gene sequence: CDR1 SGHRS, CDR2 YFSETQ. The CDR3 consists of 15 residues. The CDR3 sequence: CASSLMTGGMSEQFF. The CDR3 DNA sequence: TGCGCCAGCAGCCTTATGACAGGGGGAATGAGTGAGCAGTTCTTC.